Below, one TCR beta chain is given with its context. Its antigen remains unknown. The CDR3 has 15 amino acids. The V segment lost 2 bases and the J segment 4 bases; nucleotides outside the gene matches: 7. Germline values: CDR1 SGHRS, CDR2 YFSETQ. This record comes from a study of OX40 agonist ivuxolimab in advanced cancers. General observations from the study: Partial responders dosed at 0.1-3.0 mg/kg displayed clonal expansion ranking among the lowest. CD4+ and CD8+ blood T cells expanded clonally by week 6 at 0.1 to 3.0 mg/kg.

Libraries were prepared by immunoSEQ multiplex PCR; TCRdb keeps only in-frame clonotypes and omits some of them. The table shows 55,000 or so clones, with roughly 90% occurring only once. The receptor comes from an adult with an advanced solid tumor such as melanoma, head and neck, liver or kidney cancer. The chain uses TRBV5-1 and TRBJ1-1; 8 nucleotides align to TRBD1. Source: CD4+ or CD8+ T cells sorted from blood, taken in a trial of the OX40 agonist ivuxolimab. This CDR3 reads CASSLGQGASTEAFF. In nucleotides, the CDR3 is TGCGCCAGCAGCTTAGGGCAGGGGGCCAGCACTGAAGCTTTCTTT.